This T cell receptor beta chain was retrieved from a study of blood T cell repertoires in COVID-19. Study-wide background: There were acute and convalescent COVID-19 samples, and they came from the United States, Italy and Spain. The analysed material was cDNA or gDNA that came from T cells, B-cell-depleted T cells, or PBMCs.

Germline CDR1 KGHSH, CDR2 LQKENI. The CDR3 has 14 residues. V was pared by 7 bases and J by 7 bases, with 11 bases of the junction left unmatched. In the authors' workflow: Reference gene primer amplification gave estimated nucleated cell counts. The repertoire was sequenced with immunoSEQ multiplex PCR; TCRdb's copy has only in-frame clones and lacks some. Clone size and the V and J calls come from that table; the DNA yielded D and trimming. Seen here are over 200,000 clones, about nine tenths observed once, and the top ten hold over 4.5%. This TCR was recovered from an elderly man with acute or convalescent COVID-19. This chain uses TRBV18 with TRBJ2-7; 9 bases fit TRBD1. Sequenced input: peripheral blood. Here the CDR3 DNA reads TGTGCCAGCTGTCTAGGGACAGGGACTCGAGAGCAGTACTTC. Encoded protein: CASCLGTGTREQYF. Complete variable domain (other parts from reference TRBV18 and TRBJ2-7): NAGVMQNPRHLVRRRGQEARLRCSPMKGHSHVYWYRQLPEEGLKFMVYLQKENIIDESGMPKERFSAEFPKEGPSILRIQQVVRGDSAAYFCASCLGTGTREQYFGPGTRLTVT.